This T cell receptor (beta chain) was observed in a study of cytomegalovirus exposure and HLA in healthy donors. The study ran its PCR with 60 Vbeta and 13 Jbeta primers. Here immunoSEQ multiplex PCR was the method, and the copy in TCRdb shows in-frame clones only, minus some. Here the sample table reports more than 60,000 clones. With V trimmed by 6 bases and J by 5 bases, 6 bases remained unmatched. This CDR3 is 14 amino acids long. Per the germline V gene, CDR1 is MNHEY and CDR2 is SMNVEV (reference sequence). This TCR was recovered from a boy younger than 18 in good health and CMV-seronegative. The specimen sequenced was PBMCs. The rearrangement links TRBV27 to TRBJ2-2; 7 bases are shared with TRBD1. The CDR3 coding sequence is TGTGCCAGCAGACCGACAGGGAGTACCGGGGAGCTGTTTTTT. Translating gives CASRPTGSTGELFF.